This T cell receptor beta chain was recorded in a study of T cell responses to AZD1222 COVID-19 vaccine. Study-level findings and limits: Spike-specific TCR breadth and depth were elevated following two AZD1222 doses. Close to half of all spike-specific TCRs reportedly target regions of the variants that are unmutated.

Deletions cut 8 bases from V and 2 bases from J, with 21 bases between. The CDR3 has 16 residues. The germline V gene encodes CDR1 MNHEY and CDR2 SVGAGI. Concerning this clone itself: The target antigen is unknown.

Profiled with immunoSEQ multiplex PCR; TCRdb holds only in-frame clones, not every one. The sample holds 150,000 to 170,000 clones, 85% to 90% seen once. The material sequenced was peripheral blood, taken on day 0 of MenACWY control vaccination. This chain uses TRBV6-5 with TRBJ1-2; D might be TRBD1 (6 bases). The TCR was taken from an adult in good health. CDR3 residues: CASGWGGQRGNYGYTF. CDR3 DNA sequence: TGTGCCAGCGGTTGGGGGGGACAAAGGGGGAACTATGGCTACACCTTC.